These T cell receptor beta chains were read from a single sample in a study of response to subunit inactivated influenza vaccine. TCRdb recomputed calls from the RT-PCR reads with MiXCR, one row per CDR3 protein. The data hold approximately 730,000 distinct CDR3 sequences, with 11% to 15% observed a single time. Sequenced material: PBMCs from blood, taken about 14 days before vaccination. Receptors originate from a middle-aged man who received an inactivated influenza vaccine. Both conserved end residues are part of each CDR3. A D gene is named only where the DNA matches it firmly. Clone size, where shown, is once, few, many, or a class for clones that have expanded.

CDR3 DNA: TGCAGCGTTGCCGGGACAGGGGGCCACGAGCAGTACTTC; CDR3 protein: CSVAGTGGHEQYF; V gene: TRBV29-1; J gene: TRBJ2-7; D gene: TRBD1; clone size: few
CDR3 DNA: TGTGCCAGCAGCTACGACCGGGACTACAGTCATGTGTATGGCTACACCTTC; CDR3 protein: CASSYDRDYSHVYGYTF; V gene: TRBV5-6; J gene: TRBJ1-2; D gene: -; clone size: few
CDR3 DNA: TGTGCCAGCGGGGGGGCAGGAAGCACAGATACGCAGTATTTT; CDR3 protein: CASGGAGSTDTQYF; V gene: TRBV11-2; J gene: TRBJ2-3; D gene: -; clone size: few
CDR3 DNA: TGCAGCGTTGTTACGTTATACAGGGGGGACTACGAGCAGTACTTC; CDR3 protein: CSVVTLYRGDYEQYF; V gene: TRBV29-1; J gene: TRBJ2-7; D gene: TRBD1; clone size: few
CDR3 DNA: TGCGCCAGCAGCTTAGGAGACGTAGCGATCTACGAGCAGTACTTC; CDR3 protein: CASSLGDVAIYEQYF; V gene: TRBV5-1; J gene: TRBJ2-7; D gene: -; clone size: many
CDR3 DNA: TGTGCCAGCAGTCCGCTTAGAGTAGGAGCGGGAGACTCGGATACGCAGTATTTT; CDR3 protein: CASSPLRVGAGDSDTQYF; V gene: TRBV6-2/TRBV6-3; J gene: TRBJ2-3; D gene: TRBD2; clone size: -
CDR3 DNA: TGCAGCGTAGCAGGGGGCAGCTATGGCTACACCTTC; CDR3 protein: CSVAGGSYGYTF; V gene: TRBV29-1; J gene: TRBJ1-2; D gene: TRBD1; clone size: -
CDR3 DNA: TGTGCCAGCGATTCCAGGGGGCGGGAGACCCAGTACTTC; CDR3 protein: CASDSRGRETQYF; V gene: TRBV3-1; J gene: TRBJ2-5; D gene: TRBD1; clone size: many
CDR3 DNA: TGCAGCGTTAATTCGGAGCTGAACACTGAAGCTTTCTTT; CDR3 protein: CSVNSELNTEAFF; V gene: TRBV29-1; J gene: TRBJ1-1; D gene: -; clone size: -
CDR3 DNA: TGCAGCGTTGAAACCCACCGGGAGACAGATACGCAGTATTTT; CDR3 protein: CSVETHRETDTQYF; V gene: TRBV29-1; J gene: TRBJ2-3; D gene: -; clone size: many
CDR3 DNA: TGTGCCAGCAGCGGTCTCAGGGAAGTCTATGGCTACACCTTC; CDR3 protein: CASSGLREVYGYTF; V gene: TRBV9; J gene: TRBJ1-2; D gene: -; clone size: few
CDR3 DNA: TGTGCCAGCAGTGATAGGGGTGCAGGAAACACCATATATTTT; CDR3 protein: CASSDRGAGNTIYF; V gene: TRBV6-1; J gene: TRBJ1-3; D gene: -; clone size: many
CDR3 DNA: TGTGCCAGCAGCTTGGGGGTAGCGGGGAGCACAGATACGCAGTATTTT; CDR3 protein: CASSLGVAGSTDTQYF; V gene: TRBV7-2; J gene: TRBJ2-3; D gene: TRBD2; clone size: few
CDR3 DNA: TGTGCCATCAGTGAGTCAGTGACGGGGACCTACGAGCAGTACTTC; CDR3 protein: CAISESVTGTYEQYF; V gene: TRBV10-3; J gene: TRBJ2-7; D gene: -; clone size: few
CDR3 DNA: TGCAGTGCCCTAATTCGGAGCGGCCACGGCTACAATGAGCAGTTCTTC; CDR3 protein: CSALIRSGHGYNEQFF; V gene: TRBV20-1; J gene: TRBJ2-1; D gene: -; clone size: few
CDR3 DNA: TGTGCCAGCAGATCCGGCGGGGCAGCGGACGCCACTGAAGCTTTCTTT; CDR3 protein: CASRSGGAADATEAFF; V gene: TRBV7-8; J gene: TRBJ1-1; D gene: -; clone size: many
CDR3 DNA: TGTGCCAGCACGGGACAGGGGCTCAGTGAGCAGTACTTC; CDR3 protein: CASTGQGLSEQYF; V gene: TRBV12-3/TRBV12-4; J gene: TRBJ2-7; D gene: TRBD1; clone size: few
CDR3 DNA: TGTGCCAGCAGTTTAGTCGGACTAGCAGAGAACAATGAGCAGTTCTTC; CDR3 protein: CASSLVGLAENNEQFF; V gene: TRBV12-3/TRBV12-4; J gene: TRBJ2-1; D gene: TRBD2; clone size: few
CDR3 DNA: TGTGCCAGCAGTCCGGGGGTTAGCGGGGGATCGGCGACCACAGATACGCAGTATTTT; CDR3 protein: CASSPGVSGGSATTDTQYF; V gene: TRBV12-3/TRBV12-4; J gene: TRBJ2-3; D gene: TRBD2; clone size: -
CDR3 DNA: TGCAGCGTTGTCACGACAGCGAACACTGAAGCTTTCTTT; CDR3 protein: CSVVTTANTEAFF; V gene: TRBV29-1; J gene: TRBJ1-1; D gene: -; clone size: few